These 21 T cell receptor beta chains came from one sample sequenced in a study of Graves' ophthalmopathy and Graves' hyperthyroidism. The sequenced template was RNA, covering the TCR beta CDR3 region. The authors performed first-round RT-PCR with HTBI primers and then a second-round multiplex PCR. TCRdb re-called the multiplex PCR reads with MiXCR, one entry per CDR3 protein. The table has 580,000 or so distinct CDR3 sequences, roughly 40% seen once; the top ten hold about 4.6%. Sequencing input: peripheral blood or thyroid tissue (not recorded which). Source of these receptors: an adult man with Graves' hyperthyroidism.

The chain employs TRBV25-1 and TRBJ2-7; 7 bases align to TRBD2. Germline trimming cut 6 bases from V and 3 bases from J; bases unmatched to any gene: 11. This CDR3 is 15 amino acids long. Germline lookup yields CDR1 MGHDK and CDR2 SYGVNS. As DNA, the CDR3 is TGTGCCAGCAGCTTAGATCCGGGACTACTCTACGAGCAGTACTTC. Its translation is CASSLDPGLLYEQYF.

This sequence joins TRBV3-1 and TRBJ1-2; 9 nucleotides line up with TRBD1. V gave up 1 base and J gave up 4 bases; unmatched junction bases: 7. Germline assignment: CDR1 LGHDT and CDR2 YNNKEL (reference sequence). This CDR3 is 16 amino acids long. The CDR3 nucleotides read TGTGCCAGCAGCCAAGGAAGGACAGGGGAAGGCTATGGCTACACCTTC. This translates into CASSQGRTGEGYGYTF. Combining the CDR3 with reference TRBV3-1 and TRBJ1-2 gives the whole variable domain DTAVSQTPKYLVTQMGNDKSIKCEQNLGHDTMYWYKQDSKKFLKIMFSYNNKELIINETVPNRFSPKSPDKAHLNLHINSLELGDSAVYFCASSQGRTGEGYGYTFGSGTRLTVV.

At least ten counts were recorded for this clonotype. The chain links TRBV20-1 to TRBJ1-3, with TRBD1 matching 7 bases. The CDR3 spans 14 residues. V was pared by 5 bases and J by 0 bases, with 4 bases of the junction left unmatched. Germline lookup yields CDR1 DFQATT and CDR2 SNEGSKA (reference sequence). The CDR3 reads CSASRDSSGNTIYF. CDR3 nucleotides: TGCAGTGCTTCCCGGGACAGCTCTGGAAACACCATATATTTT.

This clonotype was recorded many times. CDR3 in DNA: TGTGCCAGCAGCACGGATGGACAGGGGGCGAGTTCACCCCTCCACTTT. Amino acid sequence: CASSTDGQGASSPLHF. This sequence joins TRBV2 and TRBJ1-6; 11 nucleotides align to TRBD1. V gave up 6 bases and J gave up 9 bases; unmatched junction bases: 10. CDR1 SNHLY and CDR2 FYNNEI come from the germline V gene. This CDR3 has 16 residues.

This clonotype was observed many times. The CDR3: CASSTMGGVSNYGYTF. The CDR3 coding sequence is TGTGCCAGTAGTACCATGGGTGGGGTGTCTAACTATGGCTACACCTTC. This chain connects TRBV19 to TRBJ1-2, with no clear D. The CDR3 covers 16 residues. V was pared by 4 bases and J by 0 bases, with 15 bases between. The germline gives CDR1 LNHDA, CDR2 SQIVND (reference sequence).

A few counts support this clonotype. This may stem from a read error, because a much larger clone lies one nucleotide away. The chain couples TRBV9 to TRBJ1-2, with D unresolved. CDR3 length: 12 amino acids. CDR1 is SGDLS and CDR2 is YYNGEE in the germline V gene. The CDR3 protein is CASRRGAGGYAF. For the CDR3, the DNA is TGTGCCAGCAGGCGGGGAGCGGGAGGCTACGCCTTC.

The chain carries TRBV3-1 and TRBJ2-2, with 8 bases that match TRBD1. This CDR3 has 14 amino acids. V was pared by 1 base and J by 6 bases, with 1 base of the junction left unmatched. Germline lookup yields CDR1 LGHDT and CDR2 YNNKEL (reference sequence). The CDR3 reads CASSQGTGSGELFF. CDR3 in DNA: TGTGCCAGCAGCCAAGGGACAGGGTCCGGGGAGCTGTTTTTT.

This clonotype was counted at least ten times. V is TRBV7-9 and J is TRBJ1-2, with unresolved D. The CDR3 length is 13 residues. Germline loops: CDR1 SEHNR, CDR2 FQNEAQ (reference sequence). Trimming shortened V by 2 bases and J by 8 bases, and 12 bases separated the two germline ends. The CDR3 DNA follows: TGTGCCAGCAGCTTATCGGGCCGCGGGGGCTACACCTTC. Translation: CASSLSGRGGYTF.

This clonotype showed up many times. The genes are TRBV12-3 or TRBV12-4 and TRBJ2-2, with D unclear. The CDR3 totals 14 residues. V lost 5 bases and J lost 4, with 11 bases in between. CDR3: CASSPGRPTGELFF. CDR3 nucleotide sequence: TGTGCCAGCAGTCCCGGACGGCCCACCGGGGAGCTGTTTTTT.

The sample holds many counts of this clonotype. The chain uses TRBV12-3 or TRBV12-4 and TRBJ1-1; a weak D match, TRBD1 (6 bases). The CDR3 has 14 residues. V was shortened by 6 bases and J by 4 bases, with 15 bases between the two germline ends. This CDR3 reads CASSITGIGTEAFF. The CDR3 region has the DNA TGTGCCAGCAGCATCACAGGGATTGGCACTGAAGCTTTCTTT.

There are a few counts of this clonotype. This rearrangement joins TRBV2 to TRBJ2-3; D is uncertain. The germline V gene has CDR1 SNHLY and CDR2 FYNNEI. This CDR3 has 13 residues. The ends were cut back, 4 bases at V and 0 bases at J, with 5 bases in the middle. As DNA, the CDR3 is TGTGCCAGCAGTGTCCAGAGCACAGATACGCAGTATTTT. Protein product: CASSVQSTDTQYF.

Points on this clonotype: At one of its ends the junction is not consistent with the germline gene, which may arise from a read error. The chain joins TRBV7-8 to TRBJ2-2, with 11 bases fitting TRBD2. The CDR3 has 16 amino acids. Germline V gene data show CDR1 as SGHVS and CDR2 as FQNEAQ. The chain's CDR3 is CASSRTSGLGTGELFF. DNA of the CDR3: TGCGCCAGCAGCCGGACTAGCGGGCTCGGCACCGGGGAGCTGTTTTTT.

This chain links TRBV6-6 with TRBJ2-7; perhaps D is TRBD1 or TRBD2 (5 bases each). The V end was cut by 7 bases, the J end by 1 base, with 20 bases between. The germline V gene encodes CDR1 MNHNY and CDR2 SVGAGI (reference sequence). This CDR3 contains 16 residues. The DNA of the CDR3 is TGTGCCAGCATGTTCTCGGGACGGAAGGGATCCTACGAGCAGTACTTC. Its translation is CASMFSGRKGSYEQYF.

A few counts support this clonotype. The chain employs TRBV3-1 and TRBJ2-5; D is possibly TRBD1 (6 bases). Germline V lookup: CDR1 LGHDT, CDR2 YNNKEL (reference sequence). With 1 base removed from V and 2 bases from J, the gap between germline ends came to 11 bases. The CDR3 contains 15 residues. CDR3 sequence: CASSQVHRAQETQYF. CDR3 coding DNA: TGTGCCAGCAGCCAAGTGCACAGGGCTCAAGAGACCCAGTACTTC.

This clonotype was seen repeatedly, ten times or more. Here the CDR3 DNA reads TGTGCCAGCAGCTTACTAGGGTCTATGAACACTGAAGCTTTCTTT. Protein: CASSLLGSMNTEAFF. The chain employs TRBV11-2 and TRBJ1-1, with unresolved D. The CDR3 consists of 15 residues. V lost 2 bases to trimming and J lost 0 bases, with 10 bases between them. Germline CDR1 SGHAT, CDR2 FQNNGV.

This clonotype was found many times. The V gene is TRBV29-1, the J gene TRBJ2-3; perhaps TRBD2 as D (5 bases). CDR1 SQVTM and CDR2 ANQGSEA come from the germline V gene. The germline V and J ends were trimmed by 3 bases and 0 bases, with 10 bases remaining between them. This CDR3 is 14 amino acids long. The chain's CDR3 is CSVEGSASTDTQYF. The CDR3 bases are TGCAGCGTTGAGGGTAGCGCAAGCACAGATACGCAGTATTTT.

The chain combines TRBV2 with TRBJ2-5; no clear D gene. The CDR3 is made up of 12 amino acids. CDR1 and CDR2 from the germline V gene are SNHLY and FYNNEI. V lost 5 bases and J lost 5, with 9 bases in between. The CDR3 coding sequence is TGTGCCAGCAGTTCATATGAGGAGACCCAGTACTTC. This codes for CASSSYEETQYF.

At least ten counts were recorded for this clonotype. The chain uses TRBV5-5 and TRBJ2-2, with a tentative D call TRBD1 (6 bases). This CDR3 spans 13 amino acids. Per germline, CDR1 SGHKS and CDR2 YYEKEE (reference sequence). Trimming took 2 bases from V and 6 from J, leaving 8 bases between them. As DNA, the CDR3 is TGTGCCAGCAGCTTTGGGGGCGCCGGGGAGCTGTTTTTT. Protein sequence: CASSFGGAGELFF.

For this clonotype: One base away lies a much larger clone, so this may be a sequencing read error. The chain carries TRBV10-1 and TRBJ2-7, with 9 bases lining up with TRBD2. Germline V gives CDR1 WNHNN, CDR2 SYGVQD (reference sequence). This CDR3 is 14 amino acids long. CDR3 DNA: TGCGCCAGCAGTGCGGGCGGGAGGGCCTACGAGCAGTGCTTC. This sequence encodes CASSAGGRAYEQCF.

This clonotype was found a few times. The V call is TRBV19, the J call TRBJ1-1, with D hard to call. CDR3 length: 15 residues. Trimming took 5 bases from V and 0 from J, leaving 13 bases between them. CDR1 and CDR2 (germline): LNHDA, SQIVND (reference sequence). The CDR3 loop is CASSPRPPLNTEAFF. CDR3 bases: TGTGCCAGTAGTCCCCGACCTCCGTTGAACACTGAAGCTTTCTTT.

Turning to this clonotype: It may be a read error: a sequence one base away is much more abundant. V and J are TRBV12-3 or TRBV12-4 and TRBJ1-4, with D perhaps matching TRBD1 (6 bases). This CDR3 contains 15 residues. With 7 bases removed from V and 0 bases from J, the gap between germline ends came to 12 bases. The CDR3 is CASTDSPTTNEKLFF. In DNA form, the CDR3 reads TGTGCCAGCACGGACAGCCCCACAACTAATGAAAAACTGTTTTTT.